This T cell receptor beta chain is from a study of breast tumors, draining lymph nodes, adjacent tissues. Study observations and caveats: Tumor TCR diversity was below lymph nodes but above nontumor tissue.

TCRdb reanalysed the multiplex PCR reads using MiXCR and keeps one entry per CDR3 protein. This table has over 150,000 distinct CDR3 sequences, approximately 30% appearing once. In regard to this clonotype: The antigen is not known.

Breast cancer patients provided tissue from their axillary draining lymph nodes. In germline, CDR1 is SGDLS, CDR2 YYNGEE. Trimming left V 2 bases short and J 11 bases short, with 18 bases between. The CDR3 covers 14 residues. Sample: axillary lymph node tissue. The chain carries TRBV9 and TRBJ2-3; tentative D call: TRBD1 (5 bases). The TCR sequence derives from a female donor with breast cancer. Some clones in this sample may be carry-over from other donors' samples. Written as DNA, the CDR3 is TGTGCCAGCAGCGTGCAGGGTTCCTACAATGAGCAGTATTTT. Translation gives CASSVQGSYNEQYF. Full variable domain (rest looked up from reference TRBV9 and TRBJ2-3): DSGVTQTPKHLITATGQRVTLRCSPRSGDLSVYWYQQSLDQGLQFLIQYYNGEERAKGNILERFSAQQFPDLHSELNLSSLELGDSALYFCASSVQGSYNEQYFGPGTRLTVL.